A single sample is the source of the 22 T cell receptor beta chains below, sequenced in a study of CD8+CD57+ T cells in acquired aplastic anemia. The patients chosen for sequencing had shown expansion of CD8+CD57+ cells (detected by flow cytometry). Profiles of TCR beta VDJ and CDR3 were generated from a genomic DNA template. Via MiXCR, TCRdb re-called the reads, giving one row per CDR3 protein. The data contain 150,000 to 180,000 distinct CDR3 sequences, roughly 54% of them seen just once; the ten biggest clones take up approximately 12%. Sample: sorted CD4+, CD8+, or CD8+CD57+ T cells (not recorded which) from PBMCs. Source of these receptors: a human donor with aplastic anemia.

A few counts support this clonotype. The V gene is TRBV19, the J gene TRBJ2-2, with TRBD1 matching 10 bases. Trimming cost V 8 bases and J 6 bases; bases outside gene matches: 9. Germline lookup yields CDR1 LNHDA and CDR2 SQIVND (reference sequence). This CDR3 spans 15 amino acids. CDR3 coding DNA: TGTGCCAGTGTAAAAGGGACAGGGGCGTCCGGGGAGCTGTTTTTT. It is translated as CASVKGTGASGELFF.

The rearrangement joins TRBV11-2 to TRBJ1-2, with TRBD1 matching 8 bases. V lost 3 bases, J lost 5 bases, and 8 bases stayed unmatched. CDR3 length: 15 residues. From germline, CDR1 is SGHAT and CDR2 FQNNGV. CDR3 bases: TGTGCCAGCAGCTTCTCGGGACAGGCCTTTTATGGCTACACCTTC. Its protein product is CASSFSGQAFYGYTF.

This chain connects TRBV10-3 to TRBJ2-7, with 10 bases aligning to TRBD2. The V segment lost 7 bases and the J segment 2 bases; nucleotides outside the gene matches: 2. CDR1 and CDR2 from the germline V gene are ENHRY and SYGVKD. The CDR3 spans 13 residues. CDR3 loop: CAITLAGPYEQYF. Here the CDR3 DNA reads TGTGCCATCACACTAGCGGGGCCCTACGAGCAGTACTTC.

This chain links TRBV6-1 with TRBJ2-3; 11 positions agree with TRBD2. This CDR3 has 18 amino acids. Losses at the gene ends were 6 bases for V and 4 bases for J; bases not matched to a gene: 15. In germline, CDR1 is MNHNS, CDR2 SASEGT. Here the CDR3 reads CASSELAGGSFRADTQYF. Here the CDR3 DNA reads TGTGCCAGCAGCGAGCTAGCGGGGGGTTCCTTCAGAGCAGATACGCAGTATTTT.

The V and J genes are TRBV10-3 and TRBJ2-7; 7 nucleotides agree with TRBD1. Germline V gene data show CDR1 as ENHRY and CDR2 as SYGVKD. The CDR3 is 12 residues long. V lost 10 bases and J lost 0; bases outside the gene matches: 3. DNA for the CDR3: TGTGCCACCCGGGACAGCTCCTACGAGCAGTACGTC. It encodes CATRDSSYEQYV.

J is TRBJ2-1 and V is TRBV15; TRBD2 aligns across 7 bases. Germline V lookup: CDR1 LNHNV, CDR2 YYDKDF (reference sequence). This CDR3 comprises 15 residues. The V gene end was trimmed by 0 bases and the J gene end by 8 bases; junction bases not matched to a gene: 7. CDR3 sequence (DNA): TGTGCCACCAGCAGAGATCGGGGGAGGGCATATGAGCAGTTCTTC. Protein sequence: CATSRDRGRAYEQFF.

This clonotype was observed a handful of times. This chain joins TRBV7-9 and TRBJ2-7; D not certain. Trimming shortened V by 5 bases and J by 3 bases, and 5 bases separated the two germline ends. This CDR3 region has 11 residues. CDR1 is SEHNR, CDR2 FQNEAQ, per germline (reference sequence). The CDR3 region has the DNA TGTGCCAGCAGCGAATACTACGAGCAGTACTTC. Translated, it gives CASSEYYEQYF.

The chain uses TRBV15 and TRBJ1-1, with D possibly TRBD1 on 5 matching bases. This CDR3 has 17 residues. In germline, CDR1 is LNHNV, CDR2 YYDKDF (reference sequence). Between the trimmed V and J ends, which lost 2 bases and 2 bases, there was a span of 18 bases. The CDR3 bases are TGTGCCACCAGCAGACAATCCTTGACAGCTAGAAACACTGAAGCTTTCTTT. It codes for CATSRQSLTARNTEAFF.

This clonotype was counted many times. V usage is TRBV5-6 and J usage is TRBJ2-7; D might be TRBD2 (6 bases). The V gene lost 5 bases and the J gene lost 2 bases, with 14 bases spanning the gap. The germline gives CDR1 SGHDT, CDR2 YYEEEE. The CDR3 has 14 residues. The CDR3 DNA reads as TGTGCCAGCAGGCGGGGTGGGGACCCCTACGAGCAGTACTTC. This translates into CASRRGGDPYEQYF.

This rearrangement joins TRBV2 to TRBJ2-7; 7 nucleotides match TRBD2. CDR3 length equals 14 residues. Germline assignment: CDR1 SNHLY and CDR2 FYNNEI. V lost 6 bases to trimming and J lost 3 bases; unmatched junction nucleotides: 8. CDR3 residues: CASSEWTRGYEQYF. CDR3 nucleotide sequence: TGTGCCAGCAGCGAGTGGACTAGGGGCTACGAGCAGTACTTC.

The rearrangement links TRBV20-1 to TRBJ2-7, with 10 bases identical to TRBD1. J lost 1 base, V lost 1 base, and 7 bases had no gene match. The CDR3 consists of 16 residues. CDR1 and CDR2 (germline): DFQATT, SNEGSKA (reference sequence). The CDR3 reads CSARAGTGVLSYEQYF. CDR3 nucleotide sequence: TGCAGTGCTAGAGCCGGGACAGGGGTTCTATCCTACGAGCAGTACTTC.

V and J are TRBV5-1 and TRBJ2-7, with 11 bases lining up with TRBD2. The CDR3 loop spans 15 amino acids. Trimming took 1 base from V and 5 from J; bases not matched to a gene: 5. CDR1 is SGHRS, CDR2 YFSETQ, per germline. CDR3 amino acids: CASSLTSGSFNEQYF. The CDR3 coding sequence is TGCGCCAGCAGCTTGACTAGCGGGAGTTTCAACGAGCAGTACTTC.

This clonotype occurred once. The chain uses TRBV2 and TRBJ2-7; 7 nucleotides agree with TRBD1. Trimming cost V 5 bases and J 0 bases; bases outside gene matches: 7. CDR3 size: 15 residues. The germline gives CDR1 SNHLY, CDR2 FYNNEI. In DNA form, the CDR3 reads TGTGCCAGCAGTCAGACAGGGTTTAGCTCCTACGAGCAGTACTTC. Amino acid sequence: CASSQTGFSSYEQYF. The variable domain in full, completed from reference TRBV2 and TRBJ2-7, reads EPEVTQTPSHQVTQMGQEVILRCVPISNHLYFYWYRQILGQKVEFLVSFYNNEISEKSEIFDDQFSVERPDGSNFTLKIRSTKLEDSAMYFCASSQTGFSSYEQYFGPGTRLTVT.

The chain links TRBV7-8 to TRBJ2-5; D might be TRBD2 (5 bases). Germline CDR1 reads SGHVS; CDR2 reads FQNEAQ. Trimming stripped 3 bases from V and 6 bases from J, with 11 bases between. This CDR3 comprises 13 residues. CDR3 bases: TGTGCCAGCAGCTTGTACGGGGAACAGACCCAGTACTTC. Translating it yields CASSLYGEQTQYF. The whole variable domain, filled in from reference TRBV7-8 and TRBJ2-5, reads GAGVSQSPRYKVAKRGQDVALRCDPISGHVSLFWYQQALGQGPEFLTYFQNEAQLDKSGLPSDRFFAERPEGSVSTLKIQRTQQEDSAVYLCASSLYGEQTQYFGPGTRLLVL.

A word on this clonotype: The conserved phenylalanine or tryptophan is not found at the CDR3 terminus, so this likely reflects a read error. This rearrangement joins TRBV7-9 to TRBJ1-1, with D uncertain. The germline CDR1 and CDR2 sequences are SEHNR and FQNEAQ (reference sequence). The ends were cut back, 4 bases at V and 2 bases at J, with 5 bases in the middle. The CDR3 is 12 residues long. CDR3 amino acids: CASSSPNTEAFL. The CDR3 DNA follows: TGTGCCAGCAGCTCCCCCAACACTGAAGCTTTCCTC.

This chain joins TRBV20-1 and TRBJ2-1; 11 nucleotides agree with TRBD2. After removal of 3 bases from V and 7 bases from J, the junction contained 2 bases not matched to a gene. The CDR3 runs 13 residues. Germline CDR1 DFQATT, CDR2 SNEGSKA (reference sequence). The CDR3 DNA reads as TGCAGTGCTAGGCCTAGCGGGAGGAATGAGCAGTTCTTC. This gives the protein CSARPSGRNEQFF.

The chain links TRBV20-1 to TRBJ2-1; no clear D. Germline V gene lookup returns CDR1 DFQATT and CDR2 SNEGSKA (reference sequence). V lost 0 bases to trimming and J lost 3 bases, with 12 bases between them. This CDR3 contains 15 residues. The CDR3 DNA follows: TGCAGTGCTAGAGATATTATGGCCTACTACAATGAGCAGTTCTTC. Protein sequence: CSARDIMAYYNEQFF.

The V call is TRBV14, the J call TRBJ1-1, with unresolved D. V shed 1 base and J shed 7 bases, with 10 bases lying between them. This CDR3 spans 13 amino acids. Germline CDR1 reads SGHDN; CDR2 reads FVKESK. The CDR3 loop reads CASSQVSKSEAFF. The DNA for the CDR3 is TGTGCCAGCAGCCAAGTTAGTAAGAGTGAAGCTTTCTTT.

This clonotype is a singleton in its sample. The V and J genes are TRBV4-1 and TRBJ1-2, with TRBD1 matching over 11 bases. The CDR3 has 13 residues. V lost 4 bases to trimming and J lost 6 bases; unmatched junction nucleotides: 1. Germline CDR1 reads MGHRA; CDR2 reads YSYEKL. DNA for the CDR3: TGCGCCAGCAGCCCGGGACAGGGGGATGGCTACACCTTC. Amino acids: CASSPGQGDGYTF.

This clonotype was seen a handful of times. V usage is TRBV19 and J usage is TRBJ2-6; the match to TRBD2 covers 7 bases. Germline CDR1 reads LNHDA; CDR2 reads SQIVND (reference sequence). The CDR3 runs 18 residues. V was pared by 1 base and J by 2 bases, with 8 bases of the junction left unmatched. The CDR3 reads CASSIGWAGRAGANVLTF. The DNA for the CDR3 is TGTGCCAGTAGTATAGGCTGGGCTGGGAGGGCTGGGGCCAACGTCCTGACTTTC.

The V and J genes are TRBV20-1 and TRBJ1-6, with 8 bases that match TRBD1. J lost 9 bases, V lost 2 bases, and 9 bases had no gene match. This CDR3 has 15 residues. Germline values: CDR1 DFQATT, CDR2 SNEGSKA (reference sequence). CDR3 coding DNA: TGCAGTGCTAGACGTATATGGACAGGGACTTCACCCCTCCACTTT. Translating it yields CSARRIWTGTSPLHF.

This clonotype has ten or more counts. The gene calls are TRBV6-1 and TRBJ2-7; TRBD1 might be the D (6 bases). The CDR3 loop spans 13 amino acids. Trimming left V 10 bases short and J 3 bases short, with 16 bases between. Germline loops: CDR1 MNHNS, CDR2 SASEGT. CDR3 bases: TGTGCCATCCCCGGGACACCCTTCTACGAGCAGTACTTC. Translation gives CAIPGTPFYEQYF.